These 20 T cell receptor beta chains originate from one sample sequenced in a study of T cell repertoires in cytomegalovirus infection. No antigens are known for them. TCRdb re-derived calls from the reads in MiXCR, one entry per CDR3 protein. The table has hundreds of thousands of distinct CDR3 sequences, 30% to 35% seen once; the top ten hold about an eighth. The sample was cultured CD8+ T cells from PBMCs, taken from culture after CMV antigen stimulation. These receptor sequences come from a human donor in good health (CMV status not recorded). Some clones in this sample may be carry-over from other donors' samples.

This clonotype has more than one count but fewer than ten. This rearrangement joins TRBV19 to TRBJ2-1; 10 positions match TRBD2. Germline CDR1 reads LNHDA; CDR2 reads SQIVND (reference sequence). The J segment lost 12 bases and the V segment lost 2 bases, leaving 13 bases of the junction unmatched. The CDR3 sequence is 16 residues long. The CDR3: CASSITSGTSMSGQFF. The CDR3 bases are TGTGCCAGTAGTATAACTAGCGGGACTTCAATGAGTGGGCAGTTCTTC.

This clonotype has just a few counts. The V gene is TRBV6-5, the J gene TRBJ2-4; D may be TRBD1 or TRBD2 (6 bases each). Trimming removed 6 bases from V and 2 bases from J, with 23 bases in between. Germline V gene lookup returns CDR1 MNHEY and CDR2 SVGAGI. This CDR3 is built from 18 residues. The CDR3 is CASSLRWGAGETKNIQYF. In nucleotides, the CDR3 is TGTGCCAGCAGCCTTCGGTGGGGGGCTGGGGAGACCAAAAACATTCAGTACTTC.

This clonotype was observed a handful of times. The rearrangement uses TRBV28 and TRBJ1-6; tentatively, D is TRBD1 (6 bases). Germline CDR1 reads MDHEN; CDR2 reads SYDVKM. This CDR3 has 20 residues. Trimming cost V 5 bases and J 8 bases, with 31 bases left between them. The CDR3 region is CASSTIPPDPGHGADSPLHF. In DNA, the CDR3 is TGTGCCAGCAGTACCATTCCGCCCGACCCGGGACACGGAGCGGATTCACCCCTCCACTTT. The entire variable domain, with the rest obtained from reference TRBV28 and TRBJ1-6, is as follows: DVKVTQSSRYLVKRTGEKVFLECVQDMDHENMFWYRQDPGLGLRLIYFSYDVKMKEKGDIPEGYSVSREKKERFSLILESASTNQTSMYLCASSTIPPDPGHGADSPLHFGNGTRLTVT.

This chain joins TRBV10-3 and TRBJ2-1; D is possibly TRBD1 (6 bases). Germline values: CDR1 ENHRY, CDR2 SYGVKD. CDR3 length equals 15 residues. Trimming pared 3 bases from V and 0 bases from J, leaving 9 bases between. CDR3 in DNA: TGTGCCATCAGTGAAACAGGGAGCTCCTACAATGAGCAGTTCTTC. This gives the protein CAISETGSSYNEQFF.

A few counts support this clonotype. The chain couples TRBV20-1 to TRBJ2-1; unclear D gene. The V gene lost 0 bases and the J gene lost 10 bases, with 10 bases spanning the gap. In germline, CDR1 is DFQATT, CDR2 SNEGSKA (reference sequence). The CDR3 has 12 amino acids. CDR3 DNA sequence: TGCAGTGCTAGAGATGACGGGTCGGAGCAGTTCTTC. This sequence encodes CSARDDGSEQFF.

The J gene is TRBJ2-4, the V gene TRBV19, with a tentative D call TRBD2 (6 bases). CDR1 and CDR2 from the germline V gene are LNHDA and SQIVND (reference sequence). V was cut by 1 base and J by 4 bases, with 8 bases left in between. CDR3 length: 14 residues. DNA of the CDR3: TGTGCCAGTAGTATAGGCGGGGAGAAAAACATTCAGTACTTC. The encoded protein is CASSIGGEKNIQYF.

The J gene is TRBJ2-3, the V gene TRBV9; D might be TRBD2 (5 bases). In germline, CDR1 is SGDLS, CDR2 YYNGEE. Trimming pared 0 bases from V and 6 bases from J, leaving 20 bases between. The length of the CDR3 is 17 residues. The CDR3, as DNA: TGTGCCAGCAGCGTAGAGAGGACTGCAGTGTGGCCGGATACGCAGTATTTT. Translating gives CASSVERTAVWPDTQYF. Looking up the rest from reference TRBV9 and TRBJ2-3 gives the full variable domain: DSGVTQTPKHLITATGQRVTLRCSPRSGDLSVYWYQQSLDQGLQFLIQYYNGEERAKGNILERFSAQQFPDLHSELNLSSLELGDSALYFCASSVERTAVWPDTQYFGPGTRLTVL.

This clonotype occurred a few times. The rearrangement uses TRBV19 and TRBJ2-1; maybe TRBD1 (5 bases). This CDR3 comprises 14 residues. V lost 4 bases and J 4 bases, leaving 11 bases between the germline ends. Looked up from germline, CDR1 is LNHDA and CDR2 is SQIVND (reference sequence). CDR3 sequence: CASSTSGWYNEQFF. The CDR3 bases are TGTGCCAGTAGTACTTCAGGGTGGTACAATGAGCAGTTCTTC.

V usage is TRBV6-5 and J usage is TRBJ1-2; possible D gene TRBD1, 6 bases. The V end was cut by 4 bases, the J end by 8 bases, with 17 bases between. This CDR3 region has 14 residues. The germline V gene encodes CDR1 MNHEY and CDR2 SVGAGI. This CDR3 is CASSSIAGVEGYTF. The CDR3, as DNA: TGTGCCAGCAGTTCAATAGCAGGGGTAGAGGGCTACACCTTC.

The CDR3 DNA reads TGTGCCAGCAGCCGGGGAGCAGTCTACGAGCAGTACGTC. Its translation: CASSRGAVYEQYV. The chain carries TRBV6-2 or TRBV6-3 and TRBJ2-7; D possibly corresponds to TRBD2 (5 bases). The CDR3 is made up of 13 amino acids. V gave up 6 bases and J gave up 3 bases, with 12 bases separating them. Germline values: CDR1 MNHEY, CDR2 SVGEGT.

The V call is TRBV29-1, the J call TRBJ2-2; 13 nucleotides line up with TRBD2. CDR3 length: 19 amino acids. The J segment lost 0 bases and the V segment lost 4 bases, leaving 11 bases of the junction unmatched. The germline V gene encodes CDR1 SQVTM and CDR2 ANQGSEA. CDR3: CSVAPTSGGELSNTGELFF. The CDR3 DNA is TGCAGCGTTGCCCCTACTAGCGGGGGGGAGTTATCGAACACCGGGGAGCTGTTTTTT.

This chain uses TRBV5-1 with TRBJ1-5; TRBD1 matches at 7 bases. The junction had 7 bases not matched to a gene; V was cut back by 4 bases and J by 6 bases. The CDR3 spans 14 residues. CDR1 and CDR2 (germline): SGHRS, YFSETQ. CDR3 sequence (DNA): TGCGCCAGCAGCCTACAGGGGAATAGTCAGCCCCAGCATTTT. Its translation: CASSLQGNSQPQHF. The variable domain in full, completed from reference TRBV5-1 and TRBJ1-5, reads KAGVTQTPRYLIKTRGQQVTLSCSPISGHRSVSWYQQTPGQGLQFLFEYFSETQRNKGNFPGRFSGRQFSNSRSEMNVSTLELGDSALYLCASSLQGNSQPQHFGDGTRLSIL.

V is TRBV7-9 and J is TRBJ1-4, with 7 bases lining up with TRBD1. V was pared by 6 bases and J by 4 bases, with 5 bases of the junction left unmatched. The CDR3 is made up of 14 amino acids. The germline gives CDR1 SEHNR, CDR2 FQNEAQ (reference sequence). DNA of the CDR3: TGTGCCAGCAGATCGGACAGGTATAATGAAAAACTGTTTTTT. Translation: CASRSDRYNEKLFF.

This clonotype appeared a few times. This sequence joins TRBV7-8 and TRBJ1-1; 7 nucleotides align to TRBD1. V was clipped by 4 bases and J by 6 bases; unmatched bases: 2. Germline V gene lookup returns CDR1 SGHVS and CDR2 FQNEAQ. There are 12 residues in the CDR3. The CDR3 loop reads CASSWGTAEAFF. For the CDR3, the DNA is TGTGCCAGCAGCTGGGGGACAGCTGAAGCTTTCTTT.

This clonotype was counted only a few times. The CDR3 protein is CASSEPLQDPYNEQFF. For the CDR3, the DNA is TGTGCCAGCAGTGAACCCCTACAGGATCCCTACAATGAGCAGTTCTTC. The chain recombines TRBV2 with TRBJ2-1; weak D call: TRBD1 (5 bases). The CDR3 has 16 amino acids. CDR1 is SNHLY and CDR2 is FYNNEI in the germline V gene. Trimming cost V 2 bases and J 2 bases, with 13 bases left between them.

This clonotype was observed a handful of times. J is TRBJ2-3 and V is TRBV3-1, with D tentatively TRBD2 (6 bases). CDR1 is LGHDT, CDR2 YNNKEL, per germline (reference sequence). CDR3 length: 14 residues. V lost 2 bases and J 6 bases, leaving 12 bases between the germline ends. The CDR3 DNA reads TGTGCCAGCAGCCAAAGCTGGAGGGGTGATACGCAGTATTTT. Its protein is CASSQSWRGDTQYF.

On this clonotype itself: One junction end does not reproduce the germline sequence, and a read error may be involved. The V gene is TRBV12-3 or TRBV12-4, the J gene TRBJ1-2; 7 positions match TRBD1. The CDR3 is 14 residues long. The CDR3 DNA sequence: TGTGCCAGCAGTTTAGAGGGACAGTCGGATGGCCACACCTTC. The encoded protein is CASSLEGQSDGHTF.

Remarks on this clonotype: This may be a read error: a much more frequent sequence differs by one nucleotide. The V call is TRBV28, the J call TRBJ1-5; D is uncertain. The CDR3 runs 19 residues. Germline assignment: CDR1 MDHEN and CDR2 SYDVKM. CDR3 loop: CANSFPETGTDISNQPQHF. The CDR3 DNA reads TGTGCCAACAGTTTTCCGGAGACGGGCACCGATATTAGCAATCAGCCCCAGCATTTT.

For this clonotype: This may come from a read error, since a much larger clone is one base off. The rearrangement links TRBV7-2 to TRBJ2-5; 11 bases fit TRBD2. The ends lost 1 base at V and 4 bases at J; junction bases unmatched: 11. The CDR3 is 18 amino acids. The V gene's germline CDR1 is SGHTA and CDR2 FQGNSA. CDR3 in amino acids: CASSLDGSGGAPRETQYF. DNA for the CDR3: TGTGCCAGCAGCTTAGATGGTAGCGGGGGGGCCCCACGAGAGACCCAGTACTTC.

V and J are TRBV5-4 and TRBJ1-1; D is unclear. Germline CDR1 reads SGHNT; CDR2 reads YYREEE (reference sequence). Trimming stripped 4 bases from V and 4 bases from J, with 17 bases between. The CDR3 loop spans 15 amino acids. As DNA, the CDR3 is TGTGCCAGCAGCCCACCGAGTGAGTGGGGCACTGAAGCTTTCTTT. Its translation is CASSPPSEWGTEAFF.